The text below deals with one TCR beta chain. Its antigen remains unidentified. The data derive from a study of OX40 agonist ivuxolimab in advanced cancers. Across the whole study: Enrolled patients in dose escalation had cancers that were hepatocellular carcinoma, melanoma, renal cell or head and neck cancer. The mean age was 60 years, ranging from about 20 to 85, with over 70% of participants male.

Points from the study as a whole: No determination was made of the antigen specificity of the expanded peripheral T cells. In the 0.1-3.0 mg/kg groups, partial responders showed among the lowest expansion.

CDR1 is SGHAT, CDR2 FQNNGV, per germline. With 2 bases removed from V and 1 base from J, the gap between germline ends came to 11 bases. CDR3 length equals 15 residues. The table came from immunoSEQ multiplex PCR; TCRdb's copy has only in-frame clones and leaves some out. The data contain approximately 74,000 clones, roughly 87% of them singletons. The TCR comes from an adult with an advanced solid tumor such as melanoma, head and neck, liver or kidney cancer. The source material was CD4+ or CD8+ T cells sorted from blood, sampled in a trial of the OX40 agonist ivuxolimab. The chain joins TRBV11-2 to TRBJ1-1; D uncertain. Here the CDR3 reads CASSLSWDGNTEAFF. The CDR3 DNA is TGTGCCAGCAGCTTATCTTGGGATGGGAACACTGAAGCTTTCTTT.